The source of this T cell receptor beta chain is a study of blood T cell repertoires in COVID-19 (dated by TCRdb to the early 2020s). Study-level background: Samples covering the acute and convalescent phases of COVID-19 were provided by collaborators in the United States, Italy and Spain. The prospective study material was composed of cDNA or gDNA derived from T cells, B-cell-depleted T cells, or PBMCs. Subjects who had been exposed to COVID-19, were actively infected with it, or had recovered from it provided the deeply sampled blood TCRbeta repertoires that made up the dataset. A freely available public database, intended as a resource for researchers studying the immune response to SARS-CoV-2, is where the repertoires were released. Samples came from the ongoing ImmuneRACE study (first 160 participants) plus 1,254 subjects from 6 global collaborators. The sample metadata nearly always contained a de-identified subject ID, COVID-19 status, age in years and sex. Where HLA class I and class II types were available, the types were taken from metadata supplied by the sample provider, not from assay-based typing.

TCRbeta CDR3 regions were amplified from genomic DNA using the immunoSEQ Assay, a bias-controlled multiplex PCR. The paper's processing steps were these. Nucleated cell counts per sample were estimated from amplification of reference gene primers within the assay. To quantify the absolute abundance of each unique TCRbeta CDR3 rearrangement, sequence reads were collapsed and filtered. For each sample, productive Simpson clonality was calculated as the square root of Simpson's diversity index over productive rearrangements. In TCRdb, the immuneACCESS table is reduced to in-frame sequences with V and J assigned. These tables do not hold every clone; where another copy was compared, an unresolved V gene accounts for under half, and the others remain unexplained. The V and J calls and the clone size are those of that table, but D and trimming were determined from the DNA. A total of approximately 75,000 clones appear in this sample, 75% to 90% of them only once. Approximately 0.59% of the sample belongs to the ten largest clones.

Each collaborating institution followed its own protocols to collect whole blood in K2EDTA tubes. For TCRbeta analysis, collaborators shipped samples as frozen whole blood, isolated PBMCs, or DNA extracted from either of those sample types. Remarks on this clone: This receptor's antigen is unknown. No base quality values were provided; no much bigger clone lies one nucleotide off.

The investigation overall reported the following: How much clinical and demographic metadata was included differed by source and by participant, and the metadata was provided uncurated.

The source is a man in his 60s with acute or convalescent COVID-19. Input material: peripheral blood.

CDR3 region: CASSEQFGTSKNIQYF. At the DNA level, the sequence is TGTGCCAGCAGTGAACAGTTCGGGACAAGCAAAAACATTCAGTACTTC. The rearranged chain carries TRBV6-1 and TRBJ2-4, with TRBD1 tentatively as D gene (6 bases match). Measured from the cysteine to the phenylalanine, the CDR3 is 16 residues long. Only the CDR3 part of the read is kept: 48 bases, read in frame from the first base. V gives up 2 bases and J gives up 3 bases, and the segment between their germline ends measures 14 bases. The CDR1 and CDR2 encoded by the germline V gene are MNHNS and SASEGT.